This entry is about one TCR beta chain. The sample is drawn from a study of blood T cell repertoires in COVID-19. Turning to the study itself: Material from acute and convalescent COVID-19 was sourced from the United States, Italy and Spain.

The germline gives CDR1 ENHRY, CDR2 SYGVKD. The V end lost 8 bases, the J end lost 0 bases, and 18 bases lay between the germline ends. The CDR3 totals 16 residues. Those enrolled in Seattle joined during active infection and were followed longitudinally afterward. Clones were sequenced by immunoSEQ multiplex PCR, and TCRdb holds only the in-frame ones, with some missing. The profile shows about 150,000 clones, roughly nine tenths of them singletons. The source material was peripheral blood. This receptor was obtained from a man aged 18 to 35 with COVID-19, enrolled during active disease. The rearrangement uses TRBV10-3 and TRBJ2-3, with a weak D call TRBD2 (5 bases). CDR3: CAIAPIGSTSTDTQYF. CDR3 DNA: TGTGCCATCGCACCCATAGGGAGCACTAGCACAGATACGCAGTATTTT.